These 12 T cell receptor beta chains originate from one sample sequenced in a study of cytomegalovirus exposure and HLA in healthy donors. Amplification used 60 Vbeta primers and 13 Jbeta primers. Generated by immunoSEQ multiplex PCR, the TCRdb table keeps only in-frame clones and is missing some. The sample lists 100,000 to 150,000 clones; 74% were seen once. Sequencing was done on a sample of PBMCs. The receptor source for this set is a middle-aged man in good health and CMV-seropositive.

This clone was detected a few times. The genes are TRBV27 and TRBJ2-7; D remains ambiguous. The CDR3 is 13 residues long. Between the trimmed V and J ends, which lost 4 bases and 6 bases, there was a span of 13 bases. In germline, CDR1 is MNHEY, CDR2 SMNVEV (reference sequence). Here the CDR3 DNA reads TGTGCCAGCAGTTCTTCCCCTCGCGGCGAGCAGTACTTC. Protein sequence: CASSSSPRGEQYF.

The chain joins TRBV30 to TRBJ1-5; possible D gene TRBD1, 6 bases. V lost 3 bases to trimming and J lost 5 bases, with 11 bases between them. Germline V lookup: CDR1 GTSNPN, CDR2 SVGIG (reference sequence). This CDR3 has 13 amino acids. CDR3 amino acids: CAWSQGSHQPQHF. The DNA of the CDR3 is TGTGCCTGGAGCCAGGGGAGTCATCAGCCCCAGCATTTT.

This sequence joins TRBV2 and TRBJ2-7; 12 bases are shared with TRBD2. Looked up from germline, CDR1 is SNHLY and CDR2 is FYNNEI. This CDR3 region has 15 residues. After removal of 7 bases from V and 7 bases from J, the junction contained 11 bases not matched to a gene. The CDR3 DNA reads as TGTGCCAGCACGACGACTAGCGGGGGAGTGGGGGAGCAGTACTTC. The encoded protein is CASTTTSGGVGEQYF.

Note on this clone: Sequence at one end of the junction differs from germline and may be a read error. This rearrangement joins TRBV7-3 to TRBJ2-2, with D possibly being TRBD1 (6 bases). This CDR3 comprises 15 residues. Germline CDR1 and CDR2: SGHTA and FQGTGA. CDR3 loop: CSSSLDSGNTGELFF. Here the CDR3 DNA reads TGTTCCAGCAGCCTGGACAGCGGGAACACCGGGGAGCTGTTTTTT.

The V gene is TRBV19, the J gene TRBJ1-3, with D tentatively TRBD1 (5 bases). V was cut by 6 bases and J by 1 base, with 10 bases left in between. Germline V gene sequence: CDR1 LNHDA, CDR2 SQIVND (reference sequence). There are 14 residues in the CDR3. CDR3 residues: CASSQGVSGNTIYF. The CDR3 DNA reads TGTGCCAGTAGCCAAGGGGTATCTGGAAACACCATATATTTT.

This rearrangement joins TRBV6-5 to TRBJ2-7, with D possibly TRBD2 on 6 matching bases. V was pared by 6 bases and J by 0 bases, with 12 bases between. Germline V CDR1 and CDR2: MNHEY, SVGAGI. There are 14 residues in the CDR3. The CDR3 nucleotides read TGTGCCAGCAGCACGACTAGTGACTCCTACGAGCAGTACTTC. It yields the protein CASSTTSDSYEQYF.

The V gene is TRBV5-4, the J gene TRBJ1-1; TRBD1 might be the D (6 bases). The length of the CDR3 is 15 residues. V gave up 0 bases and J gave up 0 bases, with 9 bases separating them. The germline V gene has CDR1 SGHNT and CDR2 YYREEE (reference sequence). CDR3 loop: CASSLVAGVNTEAFF. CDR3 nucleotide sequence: TGTGCCAGCAGCTTGGTGGCAGGGGTGAACACTGAAGCTTTCTTT.

CDR3 DNA sequence: TGTGCCACCAGCAGAGCGCGGGGAGGCACTGAAGCTTTCTTT. It encodes CATSRARGGTEAFF. This rearrangement joins TRBV15 to TRBJ1-1; D is unresolved. The germline V gene encodes CDR1 LNHNV and CDR2 YYDKDF (reference sequence). This CDR3 spans 14 amino acids. The ends were cut back, 1 base at V and 4 bases at J, with 10 bases in the middle.

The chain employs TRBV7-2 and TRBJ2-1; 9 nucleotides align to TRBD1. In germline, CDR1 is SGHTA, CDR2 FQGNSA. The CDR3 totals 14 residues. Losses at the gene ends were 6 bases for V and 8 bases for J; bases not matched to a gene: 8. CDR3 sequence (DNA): TGTGCCAGCAGTGGACAGGGGAGTAGCTATGAGCAGTTCTTC. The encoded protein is CASSGQGSSYEQFF.

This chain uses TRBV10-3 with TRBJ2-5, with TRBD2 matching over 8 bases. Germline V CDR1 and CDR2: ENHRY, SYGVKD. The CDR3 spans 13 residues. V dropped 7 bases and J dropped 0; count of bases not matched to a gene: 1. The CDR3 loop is CAITAGDQETQYF. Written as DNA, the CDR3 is TGTGCCATCACAGCGGGAGACCAAGAGACCCAGTACTTC.

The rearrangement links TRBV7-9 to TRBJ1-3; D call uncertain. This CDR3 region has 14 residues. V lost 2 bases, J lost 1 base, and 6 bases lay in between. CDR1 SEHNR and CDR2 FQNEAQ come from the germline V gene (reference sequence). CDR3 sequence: CASSLFRSGNTIYF. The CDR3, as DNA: TGTGCCAGCAGCTTATTCAGGTCTGGAAACACCATATATTTT.

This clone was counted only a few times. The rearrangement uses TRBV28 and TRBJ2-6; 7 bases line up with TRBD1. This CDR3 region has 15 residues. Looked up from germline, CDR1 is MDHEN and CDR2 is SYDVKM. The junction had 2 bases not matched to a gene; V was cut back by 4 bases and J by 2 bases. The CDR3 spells CASSYTGAGANVLTF. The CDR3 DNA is TGTGCCAGCAGTTATACAGGGGCTGGGGCCAACGTCCTGACTTTC.